This T cell receptor (beta chain) was retrieved from a study of tumor-infiltrating lymphocytes in primary liver carcinoma. Turning to this clonotype: A clone one base away is much larger, so this may be a read error.

The input was 500 ng total RNA; TCR beta cDNA was made from it with a constant-region primer. Three nested multiplex PCR rounds of slightly modified ARM-PCR generated TCR beta libraries. TCRdb itself ran the multiplex PCR reads through MiXCR, one entry per CDR3 protein. The sample consists of hundreds of thousands of distinct CDR3 sequences, roughly 60% of them appearing once. The blood RNA (from unsorted whole blood) was obtained, and germline DNA was also extracted. Around 4 milliliters of peripheral blood were drawn presurgically. The specimen was peripheral blood. The clonotype comes from a man aged 40-50 years with primary liver carcinoma and hepatitis B virus infection.

The CDR3 DNA follows: TGTGCCAGCAGGTCCGGGGCACTATTCGACGAGCAGTACTTC. Amino acid sequence: CASRSGALFDEQYF. V is TRBV6-6 and J is TRBJ2-7, with D perhaps being TRBD1 or TRBD2 (5 bases each). Per germline, CDR1 MNHNY and CDR2 SVGAGI (reference sequence). V lost 6 bases to trimming and J lost 5 bases, with 17 bases between them. The length of the CDR3 is 14 residues.